In this sample, the clone carrying this T cell receptor (beta chain) turned up a few times. The target antigen is unknown. The sample is drawn from a study of post-analysis software for immune sequencing data. Findings and caveats of the study: The study found TRBV5-6, TRBV5-1 and TRBV20-1 among about five TRBV segments more frequent in patients than controls. Pronounced co-clustering by F measure was evident among identically batched samples.

Trimming took 0 bases from V and 4 from J; bases not matched to a gene: 5. This CDR3 region has 15 residues. Germline V gene lookup returns CDR1 SQVTM and CDR2 ANQGSEA. Researchers reported that TCR beta cDNA libraries carried unique molecular identifiers. Each CDR3 protein gets one entry after TCRdb re-called the PCR reads with MiXCR. Of around 440,000 distinct CDR3 sequences in the sample, roughly 45% were seen once. The TCR originated in a girl aged 5 to 17 with multiple sclerosis. Source material: blood. This sequence joins TRBV29-1 and TRBJ2-1; TRBD1 matches at 8 bases. This CDR3 is CSVEDGTGFYNEQFF. The CDR3 nucleotides are TGCAGCGTTGAAGACGGGACAGGTTTTTACAATGAGCAGTTCTTC.